This T cell receptor beta chain was identified in a study of T-cell memory formation after mild COVID-19. TCRdb itself ran the 5' RACE reads through MiXCR, one entry per CDR3 protein. The top ten hold 12% of the sample, which has fewer than 450,000 distinct CDR3 sequences, over 20% seen once. The CDR3 runs to 14 residues. The V end lost 2 bases, the J end lost 7 bases, and 14 bases lay between the germline ends. Germline lookup yields CDR1 KGHSH and CDR2 LQKENI. The rearrangement joins TRBV18 to TRBJ1-1; possibly TRBD1 for D (5 bases). The receptor's source is an adult woman who had mild COVID-19 (a few samples of this study predate the infection). Cell type and time point are not known. Source material: PBMCs or a T cell subset sorted from them (not recorded which). The CDR3 sequence is CASSPSQQALEAFF. The CDR3 DNA reads as TGTGCCAGCTCACCAAGTCAACAGGCCCTTGAAGCTTTCTTT.